This TCR beta chain comes out of a study of cytomegalovirus exposure and HLA in healthy donors. Study-wide findings and caveats: Sequencing had likely introduced a cluster of highly shared sequence variants as an artifact. Some V segments, TRBV6-2 and TRBV6-3 among them, were indistinguishable and were therefore excluded.

The PCR made use of 60 Vbeta and 13 Jbeta primers. The protocol was immunoSEQ multiplex PCR, while the TCRdb copy is restricted to in-frame clones and leaves out a portion. The sample comprises about 87,000 clones, 7.6% of which are singletons, and approximately 2.4% rests with the top ten. Per the germline V gene, CDR1 is LNHDA and CDR2 is SQIVND (reference sequence). Deletions cut 4 bases from V and 3 bases from J, with 9 bases between. This CDR3 comprises 13 residues. This clone was recorded a few times. What it binds is not known. This chain links TRBV19 with TRBJ1-2; D is ambiguous. The sequenced sample consisted of PBMCs. The receptor was derived from a man aged 50 to 59 in good health and CMV-seronegative. CDR3 coding DNA: TGTGCCAGTAGTAACAATGGTCACTATGGCTACACCTTC. This codes for CASSNNGHYGYTF. Together with reference TRBV19 and TRBJ1-2, the CDR3 gives the full variable domain: DGGITQSPKYLFRKEGQNVTLSCEQNLNHDAMYWYRQDPGQGLRLIYYSQIVNDFQKGDIAEGYSVSREKKESFPLTVTSAQKNPTAFYLCASSNNGHYGYTFGSGTRLTVV.